This TCR beta chain was captured in a study of identifying expanded T cells in peripheral blood. This table comes from immunoSEQ multiplex PCR, and its TCRdb copy is limited to in-frame clones, with some not included. The table records 50,000 to 75,000 clones, under 85% of them present only once. Comment on this clone: Its antigen is as yet unknown.

Findings of the study overall: Variance in clone template counts between roughly two-week samples significantly increased with total template count across all healthy donors.

Healthy donors had no documented immune events, such as infections, while sampled. There are 16 residues in the CDR3. Trimming pared 5 bases from V and 1 base from J, leaving 17 bases between. The V gene's germline CDR1 is SEHNR and CDR2 FQNEAQ (reference sequence). The receptor's source is a person aged 18 to 75 in good health. The chain recombines TRBV7-9 with TRBJ1-1; D might be TRBD1 (6 bases). The specimen was blood. CDR3 in DNA: TGTGCCAGCAGCCTCCTAGGGGGAGGGAAGAACACTGAAGCTTTCTTT. This gives the protein CASSLLGGGKNTEAFF.